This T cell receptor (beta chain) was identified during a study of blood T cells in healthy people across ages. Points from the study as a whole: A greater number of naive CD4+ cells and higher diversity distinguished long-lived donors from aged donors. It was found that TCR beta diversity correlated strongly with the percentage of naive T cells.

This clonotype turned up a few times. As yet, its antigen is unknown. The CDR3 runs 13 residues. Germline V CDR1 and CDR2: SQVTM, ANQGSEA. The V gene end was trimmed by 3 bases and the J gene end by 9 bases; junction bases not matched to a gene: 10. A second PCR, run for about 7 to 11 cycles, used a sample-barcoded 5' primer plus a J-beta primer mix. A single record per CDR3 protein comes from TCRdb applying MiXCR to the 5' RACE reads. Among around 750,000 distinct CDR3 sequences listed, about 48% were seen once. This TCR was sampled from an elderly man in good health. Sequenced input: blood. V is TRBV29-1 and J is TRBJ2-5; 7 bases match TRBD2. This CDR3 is CSVEGGTATSQYF. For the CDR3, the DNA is TGCAGCGTTGAGGGAGGGACCGCGACTTCCCAGTACTTC.